The 32 T cell receptor beta chains listed next were all sequenced from one sample in a study of T cell responses to AZD1222 COVID-19 vaccine. Repertoires were generated with immunoSEQ multiplex PCR, while TCRdb's copy carries only in-frame clones and drops some. The sample holds some 200,000 clones; approximately 93% are singletons and the top ten take about 1%. The sample here was peripheral blood, taken 28 days after the second AZD1222 dose. The source of these receptors is an adult who received the AZD1222 COVID-19 vaccine.

This sequence joins TRBV2 and TRBJ1-2, with TRBD1 as a possible D gene (6 bases). Germline assignment: CDR1 SNHLY and CDR2 FYNNEI. Trimming removed 6 bases from V and 8 bases from J, with 10 bases in between. The CDR3 has 11 amino acids. The CDR3 is CASRPDRGYTF. CDR3 bases: TGTGCCAGCAGACCCGACAGGGGCTACACCTTC.

The chain carries TRBV7-9 and TRBJ1-6; D perhaps matches TRBD1 (5 bases). Trimming shortened V by 5 bases and J by 4 bases, and 15 bases separated the two germline ends. The germline gives CDR1 SEHNR, CDR2 FQNEAQ (reference sequence). The CDR3 runs 16 residues. The CDR3 loop is CASSLPRDSYNSPLHF. The CDR3 DNA follows: TGTGCCAGCAGCCTACCCCGAGACAGTTATAATTCACCCCTCCACTTT. The full variable domain, in which reference TRBV7-9 and TRBJ1-6 provide the parts outside the CDR3, is DTGVSQNPRHKITKRGQNVTFRCDPISEHNRLYWYRQTLGQGPEFLTYFQNEAQLEKSRLLSDRFSAERPKGSFSTLEIQRTEQGDSAMYLCASSLPRDSYNSPLHFGNGTRLTVT.

This sequence joins TRBV10-3 and TRBJ1-2; D possibly corresponds to TRBD1 (5 bases). Deletions cut 3 bases from V and 7 bases from J, with 15 bases between. Germline CDR1 reads ENHRY; CDR2 reads SYGVKD. CDR3 length: 14 amino acids. CDR3 in DNA: TGTGCCATCAGTGAAAGCCAGGGCGAAGGTGGCTACACCTTC. It translates to CAISESQGEGGYTF.

The gene calls are TRBV9 and TRBJ2-4; 10 bases match TRBD2. There are 23 residues in the CDR3. Per the germline V gene, CDR1 is SGDLS and CDR2 is YYNGEE. The junction had 25 bases not matched to a gene; V was cut back by 4 bases and J by 0 bases. Here the CDR3 reads CASSSLRERGGPSPFLAKNIQYF. The CDR3 bases are TGTGCCAGCAGCTCCCTTAGGGAGCGGGGGGGCCCGAGCCCATTTCTAGCCAAAAACATTCAGTACTTC.

The rearrangement joins TRBV15 to TRBJ1-1, with D maybe TRBD1 (6 bases). This CDR3 has 15 amino acids. CDR1 and CDR2 from the germline V gene are LNHNV and YYDKDF (reference sequence). The V gene lost 0 bases and the J gene lost 11 bases, with 19 bases spanning the gap. The CDR3 region is CATSREHTSGTRAFF. Written as DNA, the CDR3 is TGTGCCACCAGCAGAGAGCACACTTCCGGGACAAGGGCTTTCTTT. The full variable domain, its missing parts supplied by reference TRBV15 and TRBJ1-1, is DAMVIQNPRYQVTQFGKPVTLSCSQTLNHNVMYWYQQKSSQAPKLLFHYYDKDFNNEADTPDNFQSRRPNTSFCFLDIRSPGLGDTAMYLCATSREHTSGTRAFFGQGTRLTVV.

V gene TRBV19 combines with J gene TRBJ1-5; D might be TRBD1 (6 bases). The CDR3 is 18 residues long. Germline CDR1 is LNHDA and CDR2 is SQIVND (reference sequence). The V gene lost 6 bases and the J gene lost 0 bases, with 21 bases spanning the gap. The DNA of the CDR3 is TGTGCCAGTAGGGACAGCCCGAGCAACTTCTATAGCAATCAGCCCCAGCATTTT. Residues: CASRDSPSNFYSNQPQHF. Full variable domain (rest looked up from reference TRBV19 and TRBJ1-5): DGGITQSPKYLFRKEGQNVTLSCEQNLNHDAMYWYRQDPGQGLRLIYYSQIVNDFQKGDIAEGYSVSREKKESFPLTVTSAQKNPTAFYLCASRDSPSNFYSNQPQHFGDGTRLSIL.

The rearrangement joins TRBV6-4 to TRBJ2-7; the D gene is possibly TRBD2 (7 bases). The J call is doubtful: the DNA matches TRBJ2-1 better. The CDR3 runs 14 residues. Germline-derived CDR1 and CDR2 are MRHNA and SNTAGT. The CDR3 DNA sequence: TGTGCCAGCAGTGGGGGGGGCACCTACAATGAGCAGTTCTTC. This gives the protein CASSGGGTYNEQFF.

This chain uses TRBV4-3 with TRBJ2-4; 10 nucleotides match TRBD1. V gave up 3 bases and J gave up 7 bases; unmatched junction bases: 6. The germline gives CDR1 LGHNA, CDR2 YSLEER. The CDR3 totals 15 residues. In nucleotides, the CDR3 is TGCGCCAGCAGCCAGGGGACAGGGGCCCTCAACATTCAGTACTTC. Protein sequence: CASSQGTGALNIQYF.

The chain links TRBV10-3 to TRBJ1-6; no clear D gene. V lost 2 bases and J 0 bases, leaving 5 bases between the germline ends. Germline V gives CDR1 ENHRY, CDR2 SYGVKD. The length of the CDR3 is 15 residues. The CDR3 reads CAISEISSYNSPLHF. CDR3 coding DNA: TGTGCCATCAGTGAGATCAGCTCCTATAATTCACCCCTCCACTTT.

The V and J genes are TRBV25-1 and TRBJ1-2; 7 bases align to TRBD1. The V gene end was trimmed by 3 bases and the J gene end by 7 bases; junction bases not matched to a gene: 2. The CDR3 covers 12 residues. CDR1 is MGHDK, CDR2 SYGVNS, per germline. The CDR3 protein is CASSDQGVGYTF. CDR3 DNA sequence: TGTGCCAGCAGTGACCAGGGGGTTGGCTACACCTTC.

The chain carries TRBV5-5 and TRBJ2-6; D ambiguous. Trimming shortened V by 2 bases and J by 1 base, and 4 bases separated the two germline ends. Germline CDR1 and CDR2: SGHKS and YYEKEE (reference sequence). This CDR3 contains 14 residues. The CDR3 DNA is TGTGCCAGCAGCTTCAATTCTGGGGCCAACGTCCTGACTTTC. Translated: CASSFNSGANVLTF.

This chain links TRBV18 with TRBJ2-2; 11 bases are a match to TRBD1. The CDR3 is 18 amino acids. Losses at the gene ends were 1 base for V and 4 bases for J; bases not matched to a gene: 8. Germline V gives CDR1 KGHSH, CDR2 LQKENI. This CDR3 reads CASSPRGQGAASTGELFF. As DNA, the CDR3 is TGTGCCAGCTCACCACGAGGACAGGGGGCCGCCTCCACCGGGGAGCTGTTTTTT.

The chain couples TRBV18 to TRBJ2-4; TRBD1 matches at 7 bases. This CDR3 region has 15 residues. Germline loops: CDR1 KGHSH, CDR2 LQKENI. V dropped 3 bases and J dropped 3; count of bases not matched to a gene: 5. The CDR3: CASSPRDSNKNIQYF. CDR3 coding DNA: TGTGCCAGCTCACCCCGGGACAGCAACAAAAACATTCAGTACTTC.

The table lists this clone with a few counts. The chain has TRBV7-2 and TRBJ1-4, with D unresolved. The CDR3 sequence is 13 residues long. V dropped 8 bases and J dropped 0 bases, with 7 bases sitting between them. CDR1 is SGHTA and CDR2 is FQGNSA in the germline V gene. In DNA, the CDR3 is TGTGCCAGCTCCCGCTCAACTAATGAAAAACTGTTTTTT. This translates into CASSRSTNEKLFF.

The chain couples TRBV18 to TRBJ2-1; TRBD1 might be the D (6 bases). This CDR3 is built from 17 residues. The germline gives CDR1 KGHSH, CDR2 LQKENI. The ends were cut back, 5 bases at V and 0 bases at J, with 17 bases in the middle. The CDR3 region is CASSTLTGLSSYNEQFF. In DNA, the CDR3 is TGTGCCAGCTCAACTCTTACAGGGCTGAGCTCCTACAATGAGCAGTTCTTC.

This clone occurred once. The chain employs TRBV5-1 and TRBJ1-3; D is unclear. The CDR3 spans 14 residues. V was shortened by 6 bases and J by 0 bases, with 10 bases between the two germline ends. Germline V gives CDR1 SGHRS, CDR2 YFSETQ. The CDR3 loop is CASTAEHSGNTIYF. The CDR3 DNA sequence: TGCGCCAGCACGGCAGAGCACTCTGGAAACACCATATATTTT. Variable domain in full (rest from reference TRBV5-1 and TRBJ1-3): KAGVTQTPRYLIKTRGQQVTLSCSPISGHRSVSWYQQTPGQGLQFLFEYFSETQRNKGNFPGRFSGRQFSNSRSEMNVSTLELGDSALYLCASTAEHSGNTIYFGEGSWLTVV.

This rearrangement joins TRBV28 to TRBJ2-2; 8 nucleotides line up with TRBD2. Germline V gene lookup returns CDR1 MDHEN and CDR2 SYDVKM. J lost 7 bases, V lost 7 bases, and 8 bases had no gene match. This CDR3 has 14 amino acids. CDR3 in amino acids: CASTASGPYGELFF. The CDR3 DNA follows: TGTGCCAGCACGGCTAGCGGGCCCTACGGGGAGCTGTTTTTT.

This chain joins TRBV28 and TRBJ1-6, with 7 bases fitting TRBD1. Germline CDR1 MDHEN, CDR2 SYDVKM. The V gene end was trimmed by 8 bases and the J gene end by 5 bases; junction bases not matched to a gene: 12. CDR3 length: 16 residues. The DNA for the CDR3 is TGTGCCAGCGCCTACAGGGGAGTCGGCGATAATTCACCCCTCCACTTT. This gives the protein CASAYRGVGDNSPLHF.

This chain links TRBV6-5 with TRBJ1-1; perhaps TRBD1 as D (5 bases). CDR1 is MNHEY, CDR2 SVGAGI, per germline. This CDR3 has 14 residues. The ends were cut back, 8 bases at V and 1 base at J, with 14 bases in the middle. As DNA, the CDR3 is TGTGCCAGCCGACGCGGGGGACCGAACACTGAAGCTTTCTTT. It translates to CASRRGGPNTEAFF.

The chain couples TRBV6-6 to TRBJ1-5; D not certain. The CDR3 is made up of 14 amino acids. V dropped 6 bases and J dropped 0 bases, with 9 bases sitting between them. Germline V gene data show CDR1 as MNHNY and CDR2 as SVGAGI (reference sequence). The CDR3 DNA follows: TGTGCCAGCAGCTTAACAGATAGCAATCAGCCCCAGCATTTT. Encoded protein: CASSLTDSNQPQHF.

The genes are TRBV4-3 and TRBJ2-1; TRBD2 matches 11 bases. This CDR3 is 14 amino acids long. The germline gives CDR1 LGHNA, CDR2 YSLEER. After removal of 0 bases from V and 14 bases from J, the junction contained 6 bases not matched to a gene. CDR3 DNA sequence: TGCGCCAGCAGCCAAGATCAAACTAGCGGGGGCAAGTTCTTC. This sequence encodes CASSQDQTSGGKFF.

This clone was counted once. This rearrangement joins TRBV27 to TRBJ1-6, with 10 bases matching TRBD1. V was pared by 5 bases and J by 2 bases, with 9 bases of the junction left unmatched. Germline CDR1 is MNHEY and CDR2 is SMNVEV (reference sequence). This CDR3 is built from 18 residues. CDR3 loop: CASSLGGQGTTYNSPLHF. CDR3 bases: TGTGCCAGCAGTCTGGGGGGACAGGGGACGACCTATAATTCACCCCTCCACTTT.

V is TRBV5-6 and J is TRBJ1-1; D not certain. V shed 0 bases and J shed 0 bases, with 18 bases lying between them. This CDR3 comprises 18 residues. The V gene's germline CDR1 is SGHDT and CDR2 YYEEEE. CDR3 DNA sequence: TGTGCCAGCAGCTTGGGGAGAGATATACCATGGATGAACACTGAAGCTTTCTTT. The encoded protein is CASSLGRDIPWMNTEAFF. Filled out from reference TRBV5-6 and TRBJ1-1, the complete variable domain reads DAGVTQSPTHLIKTRGQQVTLRCSPKSGHDTVSWYQQALGQGPQFIFQYYEEEERQRGNFPDRFSGHQFPNYSSELNVNALLLGDSALYLCASSLGRDIPWMNTEAFFGQGTRLTVV.

The rearrangement uses TRBV9 and TRBJ2-5, with D possibly TRBD1 on 6 matching bases. CDR3 size: 15 residues. Trimming left V 0 bases short and J 5 bases short, with 14 bases between. Germline V gene lookup returns CDR1 SGDLS and CDR2 YYNGEE. CDR3 bases: TGTGCCAGCAGCGTAGTACAGGGTCCAGACGAGACCCAGTACTTC. This translates into CASSVVQGPDETQYF.

Only a few counts were recorded for this clone. The chain has TRBV2 and TRBJ2-5, with TRBD2 identical over 12 bases. V shed 2 bases, J shed 3 bases, and the junction held 1 base outside the gene matches. The germline V gene encodes CDR1 SNHLY and CDR2 FYNNEI. The CDR3 has 15 residues. The CDR3 loop is CASSELAGGKETQYF. The CDR3 DNA reads TGTGCCAGCAGTGAACTAGCGGGGGGGAAAGAGACCCAGTACTTC.

The chain employs TRBV5-1 and TRBJ1-6; D is ambiguous. There are 13 residues in the CDR3. V lost 2 bases, J lost 8 bases, and 8 bases lay in between. Germline CDR1 SGHRS, CDR2 YFSETQ. Here the CDR3 reads CASSFQEDSPLHF. The DNA for the CDR3 is TGCGCCAGCAGCTTCCAGGAGGATTCACCCCTCCACTTT.

The chain joins TRBV29-1 to TRBJ1-1; possible D gene TRBD1, 5 bases. The CDR3 extends over 11 amino acids. V lost 7 bases and J 8 bases, leaving 14 bases between the germline ends. Germline CDR1 is SQVTM and CDR2 is ANQGSEA. The CDR3 DNA reads as TGCAGCGGTGCCCTGAACAGGGAAGCTTTCTTT. This translates into CSGALNREAFF.

The rearrangement links TRBV29-1 to TRBJ2-7; weak D call: TRBD2 (5 bases). The CDR3 is 11 amino acids. CDR1 is SQVTM and CDR2 is ANQGSEA in the germline V gene. V was clipped by 5 bases and J by 6 bases, with 11 bases between them. The CDR3 coding sequence is TGCAGCGTTCACTTGGCGGGCGAGCAGTACTTC. Amino acids: CSVHLAGEQYF.

J is TRBJ2-3 and V is TRBV14; D is uncertain. With 3 bases removed from V and 6 bases from J, the gap between germline ends came to 7 bases. Germline lookup yields CDR1 SGHDN and CDR2 FVKESK. The CDR3 has 12 amino acids. The DNA for the CDR3 is TGTGCCAGCAGCCAGAATGGGGATACGCAGTATTTT. Amino acid sequence: CASSQNGDTQYF.

J is TRBJ2-2 and V is TRBV7-9; D remains ambiguous. Trimming cost V 1 base and J 9 bases, with 12 bases left between them. Germline loops: CDR1 SEHNR, CDR2 FQNEAQ (reference sequence). The CDR3 has 14 amino acids. The CDR3 nucleotides are TGTGCCAGCAGCTTAGAATCCGAACGGAGGGAGCTGTTTTTT. Translation: CASSLESERRELFF. Full variable domain (remainder filled in from reference TRBV7-9 and TRBJ2-2): DTGVSQNPRHKITKRGQNVTFRCDPISEHNRLYWYRQTLGQGPEFLTYFQNEAQLEKSRLLSDRFSAERPKGSFSTLEIQRTEQGDSAMYLCASSLESERRELFFGEGSRLTVL.

Comments on this clone: Germline and junction disagree at one end, which may indicate a read error. This rearrangement joins TRBV2 to TRBJ2-2; D is uncertain. Germline CDR1 reads SNHLY; CDR2 reads FYNNEI. The CDR3 extends over 13 amino acids. CDR3 in amino acids: CASSKANTGELFF. The CDR3 coding sequence is TGTGCCAGCAGTAAAGCGAACACCGGGGAGCTGTTTTTT. Drawing the rest from reference TRBV2 and TRBJ2-2, the complete variable domain is EPEVTQTPSHQVTQMGQEVILRCVPISNHLYFYWYRQILGQKVEFLVSFYNNEISEKSEIFDDQFSVERPDGSNFTLKIRSTKLEDSAMYFCASSKANTGELFFGEGSRLTVL.

The rearrangement uses TRBV5-8 and TRBJ1-1; a possible D gene is TRBD1 (5 bases). V was pared by 1 base and J by 10 bases, with 17 bases between. Germline values: CDR1 SGHTS, CDR2 YDEGEE. The CDR3 sequence is 14 residues long. The CDR3 sequence: CASSLSGGGGAAFF. In nucleotides, the CDR3 is TGTGCCAGCAGCTTGTCGGGAGGCGGGGGAGCAGCTTTCTTT.